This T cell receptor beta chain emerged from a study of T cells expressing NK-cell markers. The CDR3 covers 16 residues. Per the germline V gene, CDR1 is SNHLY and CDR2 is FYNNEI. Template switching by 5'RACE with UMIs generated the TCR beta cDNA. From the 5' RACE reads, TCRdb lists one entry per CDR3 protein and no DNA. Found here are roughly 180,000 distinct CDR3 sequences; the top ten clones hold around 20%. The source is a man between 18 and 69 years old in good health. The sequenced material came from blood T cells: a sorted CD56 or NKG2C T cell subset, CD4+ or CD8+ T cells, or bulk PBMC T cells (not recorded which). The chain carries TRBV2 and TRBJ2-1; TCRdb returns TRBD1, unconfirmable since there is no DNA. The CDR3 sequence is CASTDLPRGQDNEQFF.